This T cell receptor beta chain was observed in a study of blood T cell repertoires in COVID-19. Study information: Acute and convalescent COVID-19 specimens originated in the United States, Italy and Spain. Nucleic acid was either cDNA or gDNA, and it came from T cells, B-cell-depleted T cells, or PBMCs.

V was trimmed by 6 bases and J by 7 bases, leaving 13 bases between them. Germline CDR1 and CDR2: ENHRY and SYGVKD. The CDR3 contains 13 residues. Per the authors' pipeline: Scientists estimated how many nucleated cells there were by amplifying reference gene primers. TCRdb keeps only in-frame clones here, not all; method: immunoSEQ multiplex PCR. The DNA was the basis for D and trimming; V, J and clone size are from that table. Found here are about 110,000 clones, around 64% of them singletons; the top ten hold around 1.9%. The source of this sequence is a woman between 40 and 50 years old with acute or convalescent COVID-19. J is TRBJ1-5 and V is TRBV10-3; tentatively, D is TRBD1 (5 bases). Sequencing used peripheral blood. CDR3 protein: CAISGGGIQPQHF. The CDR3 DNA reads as TGTGCCATCAGCGGGGGAGGAATCCAGCCCCAGCATTTT.